Below, 20 T cell receptor beta chains from the same sample are listed, as sequenced in a study of blood T cell repertoires in COVID-19. Profiled with immunoSEQ multiplex PCR; TCRdb holds only in-frame clones, not every one. The sample has approximately 54,000 clones; around 81% are singletons. The sample consisted of peripheral blood. The receptors here all came from a woman between 55 and 75 years old with acute or convalescent COVID-19.

A few counts support this clone. The chain uses TRBV12-3 or TRBV12-4 and TRBJ2-1; D ambiguous. The CDR3 consists of 11 residues. Trimming took off 0 bases at V and 10 bases at J, with 4 bases between the two ends. DNA of the CDR3: TGTGCCAGCAGTTTAGCGGGCGAGCAGTTCTTC. Residues: CASSLAGEQFF.

The rearrangement links TRBV30 to TRBJ2-5; D call uncertain. V was shortened by 1 base and J by 3 bases, with 21 bases between the two germline ends. Per the germline V gene, CDR1 is GTSNPN and CDR2 is SVGIG (reference sequence). There are 17 residues in the CDR3. The CDR3 is CAWSEWSKHGSKETQYF. DNA for the CDR3: TGTGCCTGGAGTGAATGGTCGAAACACGGGTCCAAAGAGACCCAGTACTTC.

The chain has TRBV11-2 and TRBJ2-5; 8 nucleotides match TRBD2. V lost 0 bases, J lost 5 bases, and 2 bases stayed unmatched. This CDR3 has 14 amino acids. Germline loops: CDR1 SGHAT, CDR2 FQNNGV. The CDR3, as DNA: TGTGCCAGCAGCTTAGAGGGGACTAGTGAGACCCAGTACTTC. Its translation: CASSLEGTSETQYF.

This chain connects TRBV5-5 to TRBJ2-1; 13 bases align to TRBD2. V dropped 3 bases and J dropped 12; count of bases not matched to a gene: 12. Germline lookup yields CDR1 SGHKS and CDR2 YYEKEE (reference sequence). This CDR3 is 16 amino acids long. CDR3: CASSSQTSGRAKGQFF. In nucleotides, the CDR3 is TGTGCCAGCAGCTCCCAAACTAGCGGGAGGGCGAAAGGGCAGTTCTTC.

This chain links TRBV9 with TRBJ2-7, with a possible D match to TRBD1 (6 bases). Looked up from germline, CDR1 is SGDLS and CDR2 is YYNGEE. V was cut by 4 bases and J by 1 base, with 21 bases left in between. This CDR3 comprises 17 residues. CDR3: CASSPPAGQGSSYEQYF. CDR3 in DNA: TGTGCCAGCAGCCCTCCCGCTGGGCAGGGGAGTTCCTACGAGCAGTACTTC.

Note on this clone: Compared with germline, one end of the junction differs, possibly owing to a read error. The chain couples TRBV7-7 to TRBJ2-1; 13 bases map to TRBD2. Per the germline V gene, CDR1 is SSHAT and CDR2 is FNYEAQ (reference sequence). This CDR3 has 15 residues. CDR3 sequence (DNA): TGTGCTAGCAGCCCCGGGACTAGCGGGGTCCGCGAGCAGTTCTTC. Translation gives CASSPGTSGVREQFF.

V is TRBV2 and J is TRBJ1-2, with no clear D. In germline, CDR1 is SNHLY, CDR2 FYNNEI. Between the trimmed V and J ends, which lost 6 bases and 6 bases, there was a span of 20 bases. The length of the CDR3 is 15 residues. The DNA of the CDR3 is TGTGCCAGCAGCGAGGGTAGTGGGGATTATGATGGCTACACCTTC. Residues: CASSEGSGDYDGYTF.

The table lists this clone with a few counts. The chain is built from TRBV4-2 and TRBJ2-7; 7 nucleotides agree with TRBD2. J was trimmed by 4 bases and V by 0 bases; bases with no gene match: 6. The CDR3 length is 15 residues. CDR1 is LGHNA, CDR2 YNFKEQ, per germline. CDR3 sequence: CASSQERKRGYEQYF. CDR3 DNA sequence: TGTGCCAGCAGCCAAGAGAGGAAGCGGGGTTACGAGCAGTACTTC.

This clone was detected a few times. The CDR3 DNA follows: TGTGCCAGCAGCTTGGTCTCTAGCGGGAGCAATGAGCAGTTCTTC. As protein: CASSLVSSGSNEQFF. This chain joins TRBV5-5 and TRBJ2-1; TRBD2 agrees at 10 bases. From germline, CDR1 is SGHKS and CDR2 YYEKEE (reference sequence). This CDR3 spans 15 amino acids. V lost 0 bases to trimming and J lost 6 bases; unmatched junction nucleotides: 3.

This clone was counted once. This chain connects TRBV6-5 to TRBJ2-7; perhaps TRBD1 as D (5 bases). Germline CDR1 and CDR2: MNHEY and SVGAGI. V lost 4 bases and J 4 bases, leaving 11 bases between the germline ends. This CDR3 has 13 residues. The CDR3 here is CASSFRQNYEQYF. As DNA, the CDR3 is TGTGCCAGCAGTTTCCGACAGAATTACGAGCAGTACTTC.

There are a few counts of this clone. This chain uses TRBV7-8 with TRBJ2-7; 9 bases fit TRBD1. Germline V CDR1 and CDR2: SGHVS, FQNEAQ. The ends lost 0 bases at V and 3 bases at J; junction bases unmatched: 3. This CDR3 contains 15 residues. The CDR3 loop is CASSLALGQGYEQYF. The CDR3, as DNA: TGTGCCAGCAGCTTAGCCCTGGGACAGGGCTACGAGCAGTACTTC.

This sequence joins TRBV11-2 and TRBJ2-7; D is unclear. CDR3 length: 17 residues. The germline V gene encodes CDR1 SGHAT and CDR2 FQNNGV. V was clipped by 5 bases and J by 2 bases, with 22 bases between them. As DNA, the CDR3 is TGTGCCAGCAGCCCAAAGGAGAGCTCCTATCTACCCTACGAGCAGTACTTC. Amino acid sequence: CASSPKESSYLPYEQYF.

The rearrangement links TRBV18 to TRBJ2-1, with a tentative D call TRBD1 (5 bases). V shed 6 bases and J shed 0 bases, with 15 bases lying between them. The CDR3 is 16 amino acids. The germline CDR1 and CDR2 sequences are KGHSH and LQKENI. The CDR3 reads CASSRVNRPSYNEQFF. The DNA for the CDR3 is TGTGCCAGCTCCCGGGTGAACAGGCCCTCCTACAATGAGCAGTTCTTC.

The V call is TRBV7-9, the J call TRBJ1-1, with 8 bases that match TRBD1. V lost 6 bases, J lost 1 base, and 7 bases stayed unmatched. CDR3 size: 15 residues. CDR1 and CDR2 (germline): SEHNR, FQNEAQ (reference sequence). The CDR3 nucleotides read TGTGCCAGCAGTAAGACAGGGGAGGGGAACACTGAAGCTTTCTTT. Translating gives CASSKTGEGNTEAFF. The full variable domain, with the rest looked up from reference TRBV7-9 and TRBJ1-1, is DTGVSQNPRHKITKRGQNVTFRCDPISEHNRLYWYRQTLGQGPEFLTYFQNEAQLEKSRLLSDRFSAERPKGSFSTLEIQRTEQGDSAMYLCASSKTGEGNTEAFFGQGTRLTVV.

This sequence joins TRBV5-6 and TRBJ1-2, with 8 bases that match TRBD1. J lost 7 bases, V lost 2 bases, and 7 bases had no gene match. CDR1 and CDR2 from the germline V gene are SGHDT and YYEEEE. The CDR3 is 14 residues long. The CDR3 DNA follows: TGTGCCAGCAGCTTCGACAGGGGCGGAGGTGGCTACACCTTC. It translates to CASSFDRGGGGYTF.

V and J are TRBV7-8 and TRBJ2-7, with D maybe TRBD2 (5 bases). The CDR3 is made up of 15 amino acids. Trimming took 1 base from V and 3 from J, leaving 13 bases between them. Germline values: CDR1 SGHVS, CDR2 FQNEAQ. The CDR3 coding sequence is TGTGCCAGCAGCTTAGTGAGGGTCCTTCTCTACGAGCAGTACTTC. Residues: CASSLVRVLLYEQYF.

The rearrangement links TRBV6-2 or TRBV6-3 to TRBJ1-1, with D perhaps matching TRBD1 (5 bases). Germline lookup yields CDR1 MNHEY and CDR2 SVGEGT. V lost 5 bases to trimming and J lost 5 bases, with 18 bases between them. The CDR3 is 15 amino acids. The CDR3 DNA reads as TGTGCCAGCAGTCCAGGGCCGGGGGAGAAAACTGAAGCTTTCTTT. Its translation: CASSPGPGEKTEAFF.

The chain employs TRBV10-3 and TRBJ1-5, with TRBD1 identical over 9 bases. J was trimmed by 0 bases and V by 10 bases; bases with no gene match: 10. Germline assignment: CDR1 ENHRY and CDR2 SYGVKD. The CDR3 contains 16 residues. The CDR3 DNA follows: TGTGCCACCTTACAACAGGGGGCGCGTAGCAATCAGCCCCAGCATTTT. Encoded protein: CATLQQGARSNQPQHF.

CDR3 protein: CALKLAGGPQFF. As DNA, the CDR3 is TGTGCCCTGAAACTAGCGGGAGGCCCGCAGTTCTTC. The J gene is TRBJ2-1, the V gene TRBV30; TRBD2 agrees at 12 bases. Germline V gene sequence: CDR1 GTSNPN, CDR2 SVGIG (reference sequence). After removal of 8 bases from V and 12 bases from J, the junction contained 8 bases not matched to a gene. The CDR3 runs 12 residues.

This chain joins TRBV23-1 and TRBJ2-7; TRBD1 is a possible D gene (6 bases). TRBV23-1 is flagged as an ORF with uncertain function. The germline V and J ends were trimmed by 7 bases and 3 bases, with 16 bases remaining between them. The CDR3 runs 14 residues. The chain's CDR3 is CASTQERGIYEQYF. The CDR3 coding sequence is TGCGCCAGCACTCAGGAGAGGGGGATCTACGAGCAGTACTTC.